The TCR beta chain under discussion was sequenced for a study of CD8 T cells in Susac syndrome. The CDR3 has 11 residues. Trimming shortened V by 6 bases and J by 13 bases, and 13 bases separated the two germline ends. cDNA came from about 0.51 to 1 ug RNA primed by random hexamers. MiXCR, applied by TCRdb to the immunoSEQ multiplex PCR reads, yields one record per CDR3 protein. This table holds 200,000 to 250,000 distinct CDR3 sequences, 95% found once. The sample taken for sequencing was CD4+ T cells from PBMCs. The genes are TRBV12-3 or TRBV12-4 and TRBJ2-1; D is possibly TRBD1 (5 bases). The sequence came from a human donor with multiple sclerosis. CDR3 bases: TGTGCCAGCAGATCGATAGGGGAACAGTTCTTC. It specifies CASRSIGEQFF.